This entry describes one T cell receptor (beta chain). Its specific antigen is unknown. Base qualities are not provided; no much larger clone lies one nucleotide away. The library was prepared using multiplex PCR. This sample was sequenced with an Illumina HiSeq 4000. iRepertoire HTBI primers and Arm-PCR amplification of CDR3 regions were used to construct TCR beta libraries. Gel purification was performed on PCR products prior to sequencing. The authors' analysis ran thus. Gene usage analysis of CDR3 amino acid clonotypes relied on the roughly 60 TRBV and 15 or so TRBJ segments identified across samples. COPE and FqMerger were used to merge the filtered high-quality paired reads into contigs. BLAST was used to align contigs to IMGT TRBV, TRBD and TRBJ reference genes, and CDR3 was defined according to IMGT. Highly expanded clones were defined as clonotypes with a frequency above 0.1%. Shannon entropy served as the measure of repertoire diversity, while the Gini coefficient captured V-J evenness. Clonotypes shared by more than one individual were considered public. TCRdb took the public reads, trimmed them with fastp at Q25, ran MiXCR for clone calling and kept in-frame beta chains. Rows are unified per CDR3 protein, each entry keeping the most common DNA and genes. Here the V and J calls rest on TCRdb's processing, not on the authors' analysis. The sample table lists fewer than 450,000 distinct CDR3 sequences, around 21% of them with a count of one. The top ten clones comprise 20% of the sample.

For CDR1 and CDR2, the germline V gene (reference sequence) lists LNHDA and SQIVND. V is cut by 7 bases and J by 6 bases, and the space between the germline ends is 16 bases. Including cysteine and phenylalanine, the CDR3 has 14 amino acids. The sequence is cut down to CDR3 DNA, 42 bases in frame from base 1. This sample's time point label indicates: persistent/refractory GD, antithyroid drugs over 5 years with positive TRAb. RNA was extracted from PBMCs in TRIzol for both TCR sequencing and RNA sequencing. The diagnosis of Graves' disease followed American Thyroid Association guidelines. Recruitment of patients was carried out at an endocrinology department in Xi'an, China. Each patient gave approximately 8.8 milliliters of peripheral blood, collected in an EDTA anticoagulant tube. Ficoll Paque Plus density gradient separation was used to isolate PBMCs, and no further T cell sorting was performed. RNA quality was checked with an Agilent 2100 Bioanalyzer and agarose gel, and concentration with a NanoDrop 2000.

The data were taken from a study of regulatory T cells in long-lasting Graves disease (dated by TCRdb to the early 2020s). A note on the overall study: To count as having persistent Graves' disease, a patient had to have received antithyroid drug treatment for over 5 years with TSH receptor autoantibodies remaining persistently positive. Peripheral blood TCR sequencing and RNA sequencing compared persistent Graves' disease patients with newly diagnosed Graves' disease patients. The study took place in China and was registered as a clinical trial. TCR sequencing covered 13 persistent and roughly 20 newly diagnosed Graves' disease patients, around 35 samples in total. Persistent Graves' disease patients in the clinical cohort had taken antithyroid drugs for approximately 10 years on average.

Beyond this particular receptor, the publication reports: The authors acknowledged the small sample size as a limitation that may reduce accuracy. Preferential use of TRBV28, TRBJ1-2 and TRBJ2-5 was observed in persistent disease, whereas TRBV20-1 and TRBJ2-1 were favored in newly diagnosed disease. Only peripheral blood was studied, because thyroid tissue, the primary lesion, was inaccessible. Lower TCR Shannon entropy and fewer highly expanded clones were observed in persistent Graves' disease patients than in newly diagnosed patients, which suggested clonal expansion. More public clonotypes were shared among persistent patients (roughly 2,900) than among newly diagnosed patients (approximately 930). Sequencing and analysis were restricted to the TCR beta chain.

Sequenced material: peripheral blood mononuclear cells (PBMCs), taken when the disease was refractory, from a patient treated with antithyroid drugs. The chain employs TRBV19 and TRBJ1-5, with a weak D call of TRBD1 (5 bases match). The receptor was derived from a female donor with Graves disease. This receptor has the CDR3 CASTQASGGQPQHF. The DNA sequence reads TGTGCCAGTACCCAGGCGTCGGGGGGTCAGCCCCAGCATTTT.